The clone carrying this T cell receptor beta chain was detected once. These data are taken from a study of blood T cell repertoires in COVID-19. About the study: Sites across the United States, Italy and Spain contributed samples from acute and convalescent COVID-19.

Authors' processing steps: Amplification with reference gene primers provided the estimates of nucleated cell counts. The repertoire was sequenced with immunoSEQ multiplex PCR; TCRdb's copy has only in-frame clones and lacks some. V and J calls and clone size are copied from that table; D and trimming were computed from the DNA. The table has approximately 210,000 clones, more than 75% seen once; the top ten hold around 16%. Those enrolled, adults aged roughly 18 to 89 years, came from about two dozen US areas. Clinical histories supplied by participants themselves formed the basis of cohort assignment. The V end lost 4 bases, the J end lost 3 bases, and 13 bases lay between the germline ends. The CDR3 consists of 14 residues. Germline lookup yields CDR1 SQVTM and CDR2 ANQGSEA.

Sequencing used PBMCs or T cells enriched from blood (not recorded which). This chain connects TRBV29-1 to TRBJ1-5; a weak D match, TRBD1 (6 bases). This receptor was taken from a woman aged 45-65 years with acute COVID-19. The CDR3 protein is CSVAGATDNQPQHF. In DNA, the CDR3 is TGCAGCGTTGCAGGGGCGACGGACAATCAGCCCCAGCATTTT.